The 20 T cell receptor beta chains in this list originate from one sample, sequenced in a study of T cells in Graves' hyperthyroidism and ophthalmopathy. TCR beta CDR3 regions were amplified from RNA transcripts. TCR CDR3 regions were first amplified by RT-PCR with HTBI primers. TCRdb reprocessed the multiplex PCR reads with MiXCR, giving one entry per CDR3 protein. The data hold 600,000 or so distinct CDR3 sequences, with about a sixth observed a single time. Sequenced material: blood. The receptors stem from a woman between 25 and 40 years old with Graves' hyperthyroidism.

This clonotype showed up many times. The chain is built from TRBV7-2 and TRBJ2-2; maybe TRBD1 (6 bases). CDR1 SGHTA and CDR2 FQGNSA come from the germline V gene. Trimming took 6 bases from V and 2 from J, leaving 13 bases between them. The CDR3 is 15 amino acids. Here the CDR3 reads CASRKDSRNTGELFF. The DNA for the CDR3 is TGTGCCAGCAGGAAGGACAGCAGAAACACCGGGGAGCTGTTTTTT.

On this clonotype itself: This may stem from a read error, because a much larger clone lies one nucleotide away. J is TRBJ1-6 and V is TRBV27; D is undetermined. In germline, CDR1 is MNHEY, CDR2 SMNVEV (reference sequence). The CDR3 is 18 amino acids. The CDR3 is CANSQRAGITFYNSPLHF. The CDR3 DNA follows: TGTGCCAACAGTCAGAGGGCCGGGATCACTTTCTATAATTCACCCCTCCACTTT.

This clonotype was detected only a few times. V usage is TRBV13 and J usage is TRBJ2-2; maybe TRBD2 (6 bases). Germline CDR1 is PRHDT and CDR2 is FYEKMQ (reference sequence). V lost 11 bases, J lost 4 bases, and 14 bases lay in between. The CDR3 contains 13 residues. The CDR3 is CAVTSRVTGELFF. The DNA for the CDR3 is TGTGCCGTTACTAGCCGCGTCACCGGGGAGCTGTTTTTT.

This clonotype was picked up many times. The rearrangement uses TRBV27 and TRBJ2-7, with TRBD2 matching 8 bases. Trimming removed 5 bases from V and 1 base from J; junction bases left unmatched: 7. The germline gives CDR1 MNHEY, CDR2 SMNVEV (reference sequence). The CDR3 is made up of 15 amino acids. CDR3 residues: CASSEHGGGSYEQYF. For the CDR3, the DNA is TGTGCCAGCAGTGAACATGGCGGGGGGTCCTACGAGCAGTACTTC.

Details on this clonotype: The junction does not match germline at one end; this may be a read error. CDR3 sequence reads: CAGSTRTGNTGELFF. For the CDR3, the DNA is TGTGCCGGCAGTACCCGGACTGGGAACACCGGGGAGCTGTTTTTT. The genes are TRBV6-2 or TRBV6-3 and TRBJ2-2, with D possibly being TRBD2 (5 bases). CDR3 length equals 15 residues. CDR1 is MNHEY and CDR2 is SVGEGT in the germline V gene.

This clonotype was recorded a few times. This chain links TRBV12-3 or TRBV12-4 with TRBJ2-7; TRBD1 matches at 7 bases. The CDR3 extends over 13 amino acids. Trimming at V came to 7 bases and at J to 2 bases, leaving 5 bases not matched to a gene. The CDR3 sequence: CASTRTGPYEQYF. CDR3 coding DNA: TGTGCCAGCACCCGGACAGGACCCTACGAGCAGTACTTC.

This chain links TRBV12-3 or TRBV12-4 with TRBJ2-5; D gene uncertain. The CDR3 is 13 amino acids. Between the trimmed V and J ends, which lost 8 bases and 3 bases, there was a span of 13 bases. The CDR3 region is CASGRRFKETQYF. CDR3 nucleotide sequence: TGTGCCAGCGGGCGGAGATTCAAAGAGACCCAGTACTTC.

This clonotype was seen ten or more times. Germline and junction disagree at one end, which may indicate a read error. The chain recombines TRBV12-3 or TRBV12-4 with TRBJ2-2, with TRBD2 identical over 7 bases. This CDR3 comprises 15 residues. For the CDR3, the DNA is TGTGCCAGCAGTTTTTACGGGAGGAACGCCGGGGAGCTGTTTTTT. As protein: CASSFYGRNAGELFF.

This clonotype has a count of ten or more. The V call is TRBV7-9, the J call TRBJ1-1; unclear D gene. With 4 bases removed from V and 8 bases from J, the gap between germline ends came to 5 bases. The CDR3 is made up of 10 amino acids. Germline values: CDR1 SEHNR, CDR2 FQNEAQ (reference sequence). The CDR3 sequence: CASSSREAFF. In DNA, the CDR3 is TGTGCCAGCAGCTCCCGCGAAGCTTTCTTT.

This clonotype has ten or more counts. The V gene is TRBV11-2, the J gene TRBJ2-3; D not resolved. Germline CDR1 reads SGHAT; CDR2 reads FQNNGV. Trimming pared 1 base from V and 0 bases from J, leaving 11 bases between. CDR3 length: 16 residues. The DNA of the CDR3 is TGTGCCAGCAGCTTAGTGGTTGCTCACAGCACAGATACGCAGTATTTT. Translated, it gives CASSLVVAHSTDTQYF. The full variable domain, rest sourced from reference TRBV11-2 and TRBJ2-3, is EAGVAQSPRYKIIEKRQSVAFWCNPISGHATLYWYQQILGQGPKLLIQFQNNGVVDDSQLPKDRFSAERLKGVDSTLKIQPAKLEDSAVYLCASSLVVAHSTDTQYFGPGTRLTVL.

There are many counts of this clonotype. CDR3 bases: TGTGCCAGCAGCTTGGTTCCTATTGGGACAGGGGACACAGATACGCAGTATTTT. Translation gives CASSLVPIGTGDTDTQYF. The chain recombines TRBV5-5 with TRBJ2-3, with 10 nucleotides matching TRBD1. V shed 0 bases and J 2 bases; nucleotides not matched to a gene: 9. Germline-derived CDR1 and CDR2 are SGHKS and YYEKEE (reference sequence). The CDR3 has 18 amino acids.

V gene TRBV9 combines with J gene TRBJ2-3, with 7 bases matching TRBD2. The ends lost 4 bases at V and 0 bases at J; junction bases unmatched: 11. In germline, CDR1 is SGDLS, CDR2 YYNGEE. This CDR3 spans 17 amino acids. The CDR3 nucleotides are TGTGCCAGCAGCCTCCGATCTAGCGGAGCTAGCACAGATACGCAGTATTTT. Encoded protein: CASSLRSSGASTDTQYF.

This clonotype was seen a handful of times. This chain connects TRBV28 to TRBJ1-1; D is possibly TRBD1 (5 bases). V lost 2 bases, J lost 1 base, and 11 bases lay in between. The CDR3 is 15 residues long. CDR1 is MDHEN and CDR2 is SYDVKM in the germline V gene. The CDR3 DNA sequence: TGTGCCAGCAGTTTAATGGGGGGAAGGAACACTGAAGCTTTCTTT. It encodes CASSLMGGRNTEAFF.

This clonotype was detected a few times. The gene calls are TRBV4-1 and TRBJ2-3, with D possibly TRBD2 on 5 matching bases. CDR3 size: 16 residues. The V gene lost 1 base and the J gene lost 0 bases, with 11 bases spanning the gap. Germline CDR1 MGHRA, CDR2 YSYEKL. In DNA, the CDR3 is TGCGCCAGCAGCCAAGTACGGACTCGGAGCACAGATACGCAGTATTTT. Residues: CASSQVRTRSTDTQYF.

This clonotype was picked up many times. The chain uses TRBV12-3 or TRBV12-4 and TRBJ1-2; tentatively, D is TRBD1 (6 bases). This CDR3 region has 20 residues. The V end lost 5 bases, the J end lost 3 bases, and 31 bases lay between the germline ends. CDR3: CASSHPTSASTGAADYGYTF. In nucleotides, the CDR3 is TGTGCCAGCAGTCATCCCACATCAGCGTCGACGGGGGCGGCAGACTATGGCTACACCTTC.

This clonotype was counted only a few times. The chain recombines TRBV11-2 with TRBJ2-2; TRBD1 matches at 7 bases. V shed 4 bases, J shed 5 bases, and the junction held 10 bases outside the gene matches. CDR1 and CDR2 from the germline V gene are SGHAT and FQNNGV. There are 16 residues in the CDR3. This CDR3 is CASSSRVGQLTGELFF. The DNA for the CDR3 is TGTGCCAGCAGCTCCCGGGTGGGACAGCTAACCGGGGAGCTGTTTTTT.

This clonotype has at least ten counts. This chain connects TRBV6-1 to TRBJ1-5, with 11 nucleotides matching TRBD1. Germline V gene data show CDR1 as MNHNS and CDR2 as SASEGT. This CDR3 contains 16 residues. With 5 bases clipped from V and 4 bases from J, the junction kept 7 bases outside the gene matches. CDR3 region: CASSPLDRGQNQPQHF. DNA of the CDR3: TGTGCCAGCAGTCCACTGGACAGGGGGCAGAATCAGCCCCAGCATTTT.

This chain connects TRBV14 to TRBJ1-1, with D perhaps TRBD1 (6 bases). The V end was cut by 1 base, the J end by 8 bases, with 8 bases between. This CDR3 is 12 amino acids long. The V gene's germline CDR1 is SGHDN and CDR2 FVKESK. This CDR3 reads CASSQGGQEAFF. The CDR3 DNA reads TGTGCCAGCAGCCAAGGGGGACAAGAAGCTTTCTTT.

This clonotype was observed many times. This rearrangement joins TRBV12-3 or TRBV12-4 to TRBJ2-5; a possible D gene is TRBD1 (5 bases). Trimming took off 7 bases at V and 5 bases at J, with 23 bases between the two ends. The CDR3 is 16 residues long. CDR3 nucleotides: TGTGCCAGCACCCTTCAAAGGGGCTACCCCCCGGAGACCCAGTACTTC. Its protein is CASTLQRGYPPETQYF.

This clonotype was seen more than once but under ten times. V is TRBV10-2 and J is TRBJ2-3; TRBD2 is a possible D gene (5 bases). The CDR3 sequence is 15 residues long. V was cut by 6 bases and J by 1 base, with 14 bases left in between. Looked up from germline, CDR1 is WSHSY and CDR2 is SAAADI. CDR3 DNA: TGCGCCAGCAGAGACGGTGGAGCGGGCACAGATACGCAGTATTTT. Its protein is CASRDGGAGTDTQYF.